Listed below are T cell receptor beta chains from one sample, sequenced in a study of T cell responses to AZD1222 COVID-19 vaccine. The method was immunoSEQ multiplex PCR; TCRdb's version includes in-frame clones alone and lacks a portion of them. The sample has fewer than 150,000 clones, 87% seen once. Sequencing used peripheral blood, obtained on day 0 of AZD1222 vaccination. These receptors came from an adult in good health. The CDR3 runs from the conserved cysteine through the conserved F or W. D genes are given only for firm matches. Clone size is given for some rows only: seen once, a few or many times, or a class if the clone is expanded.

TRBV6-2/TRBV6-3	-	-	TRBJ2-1	CASSYSVGNLYNEQFF	TGTGCCAGCAGTTACTCTGTCGGGAATCTATACAATGAGCAGTTCTTC
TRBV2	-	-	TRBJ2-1	CASSELHWRAANYNEQFF	TGTGCCAGCAGTGAACTCCATTGGCGGGCCGCCAATTACAATGAGCAGTTCTTC
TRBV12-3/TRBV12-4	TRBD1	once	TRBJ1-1	CASSPGTGIQAFF	TGTGCCAGCAGCCCCGGGACAGGGATACAAGCTTTCTTT
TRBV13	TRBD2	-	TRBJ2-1	CASSLTSGLAHNEQFF	TGTGCCAGCAGCCTTACATCGGGACTAGCTCACAATGAGCAGTTCTTC
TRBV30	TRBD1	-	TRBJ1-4	CAWSFGGQGREKLFF	TGTGCCTGGAGTTTTGGGGGACAGGGCCGTGAAAAACTGTTTTTT
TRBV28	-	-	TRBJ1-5	CASSLRSENQPQHF	TGTGCCAGCAGTTTACGGTCAGAAAATCAGCCCCAGCATTTT
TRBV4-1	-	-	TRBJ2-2	CASSLRDGELFF	TGCGCCAGCAGCCTCCGGGACGGGGAGCTGTTTTTT
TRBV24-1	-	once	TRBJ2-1	CATRPPGSSSYNEQFF	TGTGCCACCAGGCCTCCAGGGTCGAGCTCCTACAATGAGCAGTTCTTC
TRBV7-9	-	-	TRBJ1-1	CASSRNSPRGGTEAFF	TGTGCCAGCAGTCGTAATTCCCCGCGGGGGGGCACTGAAGCTTTCTTT
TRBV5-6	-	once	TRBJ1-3	CATEGRHSGNTIYF	TGTGCCACCGAGGGACGGCACTCTGGAAACACCATATATTTT
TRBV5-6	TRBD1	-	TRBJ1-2	CASSLEGAFVRGYTF	TGTGCCAGCAGCTTGGAGGGGGCGTTCGTCCGGGGCTACACCTTC
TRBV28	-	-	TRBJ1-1	CASNFVGNTEAFF	TGTGCCAGCAATTTTGTAGGGAACACTGAAGCTTTCTTT
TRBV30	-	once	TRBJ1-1	CAGIRGEAFF	TGTGCGGGCATCAGGGGTGAAGCTTTCTTT
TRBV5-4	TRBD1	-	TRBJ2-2	CASSSRTGSAKTGELFF	TGTGCCAGCAGCTCACGGACAGGGTCGGCAAAAACCGGGGAGCTGTTTTTT
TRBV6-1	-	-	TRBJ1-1	CASSDATVNTEAFF	TGTGCCAGCAGTGACGCCACAGTGAACACTGAAGCTTTCTTT
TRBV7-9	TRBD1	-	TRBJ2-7	CASSLIADRGAFDEQYF	TGTGCCAGCAGCTTAATCGCGGACAGGGGGGCCTTCGACGAGCAGTACTTC
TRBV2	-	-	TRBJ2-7	CASRFGGDSYEQYF	TGTGCCAGCAGGTTTGGGGGAGACTCCTACGAGCAGTACTTC
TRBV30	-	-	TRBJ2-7	CAWSVPWGASYEQYF	TGTGCCTGGAGTGTACCGTGGGGCGCCTCCTACGAGCAGTACTTC
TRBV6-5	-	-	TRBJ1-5	CASRPKSGPQPQHF	TGTGCCAGCAGGCCGAAATCAGGGCCCCAGCCCCAGCATTTT
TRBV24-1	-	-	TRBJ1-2	CATSGPTVNYGYTF	TGTGCCACCAGTGGCCCGACAGTTAACTATGGCTACACCTTC
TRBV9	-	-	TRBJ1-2	CASSVAHSRNYGYTF	TGTGCCAGCAGCGTAGCTCACTCTCGCAACTATGGCTACACCTTC
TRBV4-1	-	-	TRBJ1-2	CASSQDPAATYGYTF	TGCGCCAGCAGCCAAGATCCCGCTGCGACCTATGGCTACACCTTC
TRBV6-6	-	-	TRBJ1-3	CASSYSYGKNTIYF	TGTGCCAGCAGTTACTCGTACGGTAAAAACACCATATATTTT
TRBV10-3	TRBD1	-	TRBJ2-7	CAISESDRGQLSYEQYF	TGTGCCATCAGTGAGTCCGACCGGGGACAGCTTAGCTACGAGCAGTACTTC
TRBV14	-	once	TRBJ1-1	CASARTGHTEAFF	TGTGCCAGCGCCCGAACGGGCCACACTGAAGCTTTCTTT
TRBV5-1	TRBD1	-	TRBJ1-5	CASSPGTANQPQHF	TGCGCCAGCAGCCCAGGGACAGCCAATCAGCCCCAGCATTTT
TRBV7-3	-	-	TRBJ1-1	CASSLFGNLGNTEAFF	TGTGCCAGCAGCTTATTTGGGAACCTCGGTAACACTGAAGCTTTCTTT